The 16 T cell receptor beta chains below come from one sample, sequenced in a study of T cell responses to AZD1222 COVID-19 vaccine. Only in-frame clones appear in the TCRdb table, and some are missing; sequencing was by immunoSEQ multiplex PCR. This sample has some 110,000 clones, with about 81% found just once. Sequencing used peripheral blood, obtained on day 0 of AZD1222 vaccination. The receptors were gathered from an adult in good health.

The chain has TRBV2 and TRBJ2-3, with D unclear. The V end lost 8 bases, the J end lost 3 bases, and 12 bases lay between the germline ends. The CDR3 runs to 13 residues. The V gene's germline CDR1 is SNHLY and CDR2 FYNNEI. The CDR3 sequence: CASGFLITDTQYF. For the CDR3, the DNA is TGTGCCAGCGGCTTCCTGATTACAGATACGCAGTATTTT.

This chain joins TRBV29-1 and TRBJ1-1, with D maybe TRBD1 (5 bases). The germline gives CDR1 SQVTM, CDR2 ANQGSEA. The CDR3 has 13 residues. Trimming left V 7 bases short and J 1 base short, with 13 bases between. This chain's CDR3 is CSGDSGSNTEAFF. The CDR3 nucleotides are TGCAGCGGAGACAGCGGATCGAACACTGAAGCTTTCTTT.

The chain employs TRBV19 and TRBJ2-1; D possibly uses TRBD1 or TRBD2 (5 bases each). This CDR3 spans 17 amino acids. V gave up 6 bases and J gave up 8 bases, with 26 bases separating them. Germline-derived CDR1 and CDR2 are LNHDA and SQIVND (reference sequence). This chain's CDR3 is CASSRGRAGRRVDEQFF. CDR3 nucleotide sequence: TGTGCCAGTAGCCGCGGTAGGGCAGGGAGAAGGGTCGATGAGCAGTTCTTC.

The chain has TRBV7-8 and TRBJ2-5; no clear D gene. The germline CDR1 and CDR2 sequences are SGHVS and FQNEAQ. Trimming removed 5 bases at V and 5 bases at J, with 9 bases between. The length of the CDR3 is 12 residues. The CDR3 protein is CASSAPWETQYF. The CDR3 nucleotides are TGTGCCAGCAGCGCCCCTTGGGAGACCCAGTACTTC.

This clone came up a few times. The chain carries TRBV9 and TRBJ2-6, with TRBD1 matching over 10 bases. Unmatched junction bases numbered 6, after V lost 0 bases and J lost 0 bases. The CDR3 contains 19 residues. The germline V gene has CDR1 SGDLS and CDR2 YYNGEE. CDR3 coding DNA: TGTGCCAGCAGCGTAGAACGGACAGGGGGATACTCTGGGGCCAACGTCCTGACTTTC. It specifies CASSVERTGGYSGANVLTF.

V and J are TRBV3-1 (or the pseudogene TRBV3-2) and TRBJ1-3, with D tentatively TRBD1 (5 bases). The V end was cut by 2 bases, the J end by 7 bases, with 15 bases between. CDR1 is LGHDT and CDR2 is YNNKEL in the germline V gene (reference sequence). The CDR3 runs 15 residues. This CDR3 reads CASSQTPDMMNTIYF. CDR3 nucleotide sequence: TGTGCCAGCAGCCAAACCCCGGACATGATGAACACCATATATTTT.

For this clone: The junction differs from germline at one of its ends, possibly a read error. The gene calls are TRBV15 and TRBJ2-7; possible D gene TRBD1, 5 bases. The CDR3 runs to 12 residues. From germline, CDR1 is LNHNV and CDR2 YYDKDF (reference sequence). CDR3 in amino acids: CATGRDPYEQYF. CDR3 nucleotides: TGTGCCACCGGCAGGGATCCTTACGAGCAGTACTTC.

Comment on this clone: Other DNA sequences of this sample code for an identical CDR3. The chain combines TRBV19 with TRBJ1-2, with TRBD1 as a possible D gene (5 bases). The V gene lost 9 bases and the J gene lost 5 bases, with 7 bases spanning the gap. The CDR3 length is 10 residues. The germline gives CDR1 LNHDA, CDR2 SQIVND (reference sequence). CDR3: CASGTYGYTF. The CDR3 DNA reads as TGTGCCAGCGGGACGTATGGCTACACCTTC.

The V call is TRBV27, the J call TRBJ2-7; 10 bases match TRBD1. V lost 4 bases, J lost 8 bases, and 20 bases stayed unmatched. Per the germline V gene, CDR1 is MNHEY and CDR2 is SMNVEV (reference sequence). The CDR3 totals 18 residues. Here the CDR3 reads CASSYAGTGDIAGRQQYF. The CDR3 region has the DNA TGTGCCAGCAGTTATGCCGGGACAGGGGATATCGCAGGGCGTCAGCAGTACTTC.

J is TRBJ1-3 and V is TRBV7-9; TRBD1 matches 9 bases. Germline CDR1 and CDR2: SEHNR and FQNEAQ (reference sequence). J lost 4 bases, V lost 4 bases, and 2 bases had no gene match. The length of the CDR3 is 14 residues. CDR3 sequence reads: CASSYRGQGNTIYF. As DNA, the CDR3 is TGTGCCAGCAGCTACAGGGGGCAAGGAAACACCATATATTTT.

In nucleotides, the CDR3 is TGTGCCAGCAGTTACCGGACAGGGGCTGGGAGCAATCAGCCCCAGCATTTT. It codes for CASSYRTGAGSNQPQHF. The chain joins TRBV6-2 or TRBV6-3 to TRBJ1-5, with TRBD1 matching over 9 bases. V dropped 2 bases and J dropped 1; count of bases not matched to a gene: 6. The germline CDR1 and CDR2 sequences are MNHEY and SVGEGT. The CDR3 runs 17 residues.

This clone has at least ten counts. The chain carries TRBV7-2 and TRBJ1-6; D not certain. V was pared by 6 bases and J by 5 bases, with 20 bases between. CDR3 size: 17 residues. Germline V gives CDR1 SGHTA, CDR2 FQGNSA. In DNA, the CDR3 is TGTGCCAGCAGTCCCACCCCGGCGCACCATGATAATTCACCCCTCCACTTT. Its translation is CASSPTPAHHDNSPLHF.

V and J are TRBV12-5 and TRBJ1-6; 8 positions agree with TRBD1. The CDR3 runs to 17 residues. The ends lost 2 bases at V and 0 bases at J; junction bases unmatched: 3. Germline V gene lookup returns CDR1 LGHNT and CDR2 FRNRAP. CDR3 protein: CASGLNRGTSYNSPLHF. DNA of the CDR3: TGTGCTAGTGGTTTGAACAGGGGGACCTCCTATAATTCACCCCTCCACTTT. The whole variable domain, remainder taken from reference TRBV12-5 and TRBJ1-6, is DARVTQTPRHKVTEMGQEVTMRCQPILGHNTVFWYRQTMMQGLELLAYFRNRAPLDDSGMPKDRFSAEMPDATLATLKIQPSEPRDSAVYFCASGLNRGTSYNSPLHFGNGTRLTVT.

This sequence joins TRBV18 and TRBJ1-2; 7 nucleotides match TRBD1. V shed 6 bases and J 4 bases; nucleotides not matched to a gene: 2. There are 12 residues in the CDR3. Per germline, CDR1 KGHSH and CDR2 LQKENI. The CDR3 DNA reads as TGTGCCAGCTCCAGGGACAGCTATGGCTACACCTTC. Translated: CASSRDSYGYTF.

CDR3 region: CASSHRDRNNEQFF. The DNA for the CDR3 is TGTGCCAGCAGCCACCGGGACCGAAACAATGAGCAGTTCTTC. The V call is TRBV3-1 (or the pseudogene TRBV3-2), the J call TRBJ2-1; the D call may be TRBD1 or TRBD2 (5 bases each). The CDR3 loop spans 14 amino acids. Germline V gene sequence: CDR1 LGHDT, CDR2 YNNKEL (reference sequence). V lost 3 bases, J lost 5 bases, and 11 bases lay in between.

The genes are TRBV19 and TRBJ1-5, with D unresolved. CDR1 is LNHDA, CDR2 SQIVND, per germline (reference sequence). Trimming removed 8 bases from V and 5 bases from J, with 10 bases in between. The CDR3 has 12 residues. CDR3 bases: TGTGCCAGTCAGGCTTGGGATCAGCCCCAGCATTTT. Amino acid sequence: CASQAWDQPQHF. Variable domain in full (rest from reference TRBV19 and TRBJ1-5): DGGITQSPKYLFRKEGQNVTLSCEQNLNHDAMYWYRQDPGQGLRLIYYSQIVNDFQKGDIAEGYSVSREKKESFPLTVTSAQKNPTAFYLCASQAWDQPQHFGDGTRLSIL.